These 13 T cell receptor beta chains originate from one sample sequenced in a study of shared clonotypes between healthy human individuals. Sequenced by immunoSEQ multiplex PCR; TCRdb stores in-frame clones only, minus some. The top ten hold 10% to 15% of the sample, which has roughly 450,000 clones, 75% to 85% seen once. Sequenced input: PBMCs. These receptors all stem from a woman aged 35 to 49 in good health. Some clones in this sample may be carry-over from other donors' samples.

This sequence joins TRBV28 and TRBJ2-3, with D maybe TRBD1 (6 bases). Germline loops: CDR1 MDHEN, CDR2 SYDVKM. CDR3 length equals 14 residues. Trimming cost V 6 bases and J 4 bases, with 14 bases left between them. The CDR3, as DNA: TGTGCCAGCAGCCCCGCTACAGGGCCAGATACGCAGTATTTT. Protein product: CASSPATGPDTQYF.

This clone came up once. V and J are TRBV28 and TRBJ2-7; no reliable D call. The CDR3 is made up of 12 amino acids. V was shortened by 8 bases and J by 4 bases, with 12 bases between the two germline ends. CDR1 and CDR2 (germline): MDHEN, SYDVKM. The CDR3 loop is CASGFWNYEQYF. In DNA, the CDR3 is TGTGCCAGCGGCTTTTGGAATTACGAGCAGTACTTC.

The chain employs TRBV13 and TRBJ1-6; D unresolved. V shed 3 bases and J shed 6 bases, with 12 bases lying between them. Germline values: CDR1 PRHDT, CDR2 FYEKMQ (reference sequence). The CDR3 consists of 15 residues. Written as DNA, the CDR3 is TGTGCCAGCAGCTTCGGTGGGGAGATTAATTCACCCCTCCACTTT. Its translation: CASSFGGEINSPLHF.

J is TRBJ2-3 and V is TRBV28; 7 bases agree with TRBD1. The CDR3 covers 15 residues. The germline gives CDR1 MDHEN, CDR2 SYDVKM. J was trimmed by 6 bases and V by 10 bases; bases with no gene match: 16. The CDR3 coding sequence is TGTGCCACCAGCTCGGGACAGACATACCTGGATACGCAGTATTTT. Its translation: CATSSGQTYLDTQYF. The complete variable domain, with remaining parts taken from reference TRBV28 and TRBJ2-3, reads DVKVTQSSRYLVKRTGEKVFLECVQDMDHENMFWYRQDPGLGLRLIYFSYDVKMKEKGDIPEGYSVSREKKERFSLILESASTNQTSMYLCATSSGQTYLDTQYFGPGTRLTVL.

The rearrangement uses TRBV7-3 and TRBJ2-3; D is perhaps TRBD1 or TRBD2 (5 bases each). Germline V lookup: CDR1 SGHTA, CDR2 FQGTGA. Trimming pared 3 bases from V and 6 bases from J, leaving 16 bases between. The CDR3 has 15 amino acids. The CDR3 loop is CASSFRTRGRDTQYF. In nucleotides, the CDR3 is TGTGCCAGCAGCTTTCGAACTAGGGGAAGGGATACGCAGTATTTT. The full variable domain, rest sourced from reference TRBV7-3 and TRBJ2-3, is GAGVSQTPSNKVTEKGKYVELRCDPISGHTALYWYRQSLGQGPEFLIYFQGTGAADDSGLPNDRFFAVRPEGSVSTLKIQRTERGDSAVYLCASSFRTRGRDTQYFGPGTRLTVL.

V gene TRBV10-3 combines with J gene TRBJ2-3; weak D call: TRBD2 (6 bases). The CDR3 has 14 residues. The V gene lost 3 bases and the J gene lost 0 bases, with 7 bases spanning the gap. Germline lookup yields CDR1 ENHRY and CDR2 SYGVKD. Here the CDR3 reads CAISDGTSTDTQYF. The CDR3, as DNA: TGTGCCATCAGTGACGGGACTAGCACAGATACGCAGTATTTT.

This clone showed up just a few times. DNA for the CDR3: TGTGCCTGGAGTGTACATCCTAACACTGAAGCTTTCTTT. It encodes CAWSVHPNTEAFF. The chain is built from TRBV30 and TRBJ1-1; D unclear. Germline assignment: CDR1 GTSNPN and CDR2 SVGIG (reference sequence). V was shortened by 0 bases and J by 2 bases, with 7 bases between the two germline ends. The CDR3 is made up of 13 amino acids.

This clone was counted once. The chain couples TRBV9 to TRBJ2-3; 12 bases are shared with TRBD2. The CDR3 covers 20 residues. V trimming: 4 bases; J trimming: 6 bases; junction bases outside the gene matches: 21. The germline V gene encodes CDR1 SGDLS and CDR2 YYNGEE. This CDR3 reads CASSSARGGLAGGPGDTQYF. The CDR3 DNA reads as TGTGCCAGCAGCTCAGCCCGAGGGGGTCTAGCGGGAGGGCCGGGGGATACGCAGTATTTT.

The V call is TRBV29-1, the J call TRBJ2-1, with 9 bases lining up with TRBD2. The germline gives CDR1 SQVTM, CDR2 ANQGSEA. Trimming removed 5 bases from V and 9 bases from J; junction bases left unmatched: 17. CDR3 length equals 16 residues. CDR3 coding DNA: TGCAGCGTTTCGGCTACGGACCGTAGCGGGAGAATTGAGCAGTTCTTC. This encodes CSVSATDRSGRIEQFF.

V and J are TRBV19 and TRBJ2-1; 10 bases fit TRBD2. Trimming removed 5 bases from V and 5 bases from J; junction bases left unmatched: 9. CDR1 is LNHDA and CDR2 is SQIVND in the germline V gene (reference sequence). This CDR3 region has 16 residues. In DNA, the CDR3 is TGTGCCAGTAGTCCCCGCGAACTAGCGGGGAACAATGAGCAGTTCTTC. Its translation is CASSPRELAGNNEQFF.

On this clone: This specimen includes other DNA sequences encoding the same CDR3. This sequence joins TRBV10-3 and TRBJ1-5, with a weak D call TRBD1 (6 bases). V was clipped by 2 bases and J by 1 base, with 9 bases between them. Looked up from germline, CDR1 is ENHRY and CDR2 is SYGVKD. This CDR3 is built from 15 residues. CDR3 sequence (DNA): TGTGCCATCAGTGAGACAGGGAAAAGCAATCAGCCCCAGCATTTT. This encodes CAISETGKSNQPQHF.

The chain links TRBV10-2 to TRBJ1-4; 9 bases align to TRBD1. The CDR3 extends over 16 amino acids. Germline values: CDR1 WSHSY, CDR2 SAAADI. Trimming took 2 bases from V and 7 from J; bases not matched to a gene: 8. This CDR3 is CASSEPQQGAGEKLFF. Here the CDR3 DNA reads TGCGCCAGCAGTGAGCCTCAACAGGGGGCCGGTGAAAAACTGTTTTTT.

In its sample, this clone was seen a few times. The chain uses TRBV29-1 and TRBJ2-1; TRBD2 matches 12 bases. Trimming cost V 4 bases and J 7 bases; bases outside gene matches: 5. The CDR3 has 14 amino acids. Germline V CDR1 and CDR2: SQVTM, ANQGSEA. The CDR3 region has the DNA TGCAGCGTTGCAGGACTAGCGGGATGGAATGAGCAGTTCTTC. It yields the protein CSVAGLAGWNEQFF.